This entry is about one T cell receptor (beta chain). Antigen: not known. These data are taken from a study of post-analysis software for immune sequencing data. Study background: The cohort encompassed relapsing-remitting, secondary progressive and progressive-relapsing multiple sclerosis disease courses. The study, taken as a whole, reports: The authors found that F measure strongly co-clustered same-batch samples. A handful of TRBV segments, including TRBV5-6, TRBV5-1 and TRBV20-1, were more frequent in patients than controls.

Trimming pared 1 base from V and 6 bases from J, leaving 10 bases between. Germline values: CDR1 SEHNR, CDR2 FQNEAQ (reference sequence). This CDR3 region has 13 residues. Unique molecular identifiers tagged the TCR beta cDNA libraries. The T cell input of roughly 0.95 to 10 million gave about 500,000 cDNA molecules. TCRdb itself ran the PCR reads through MiXCR, one entry per CDR3 protein. In the table there are roughly 870,000 distinct CDR3 sequences, around 53% of which are singletons. V is TRBV7-9 and J is TRBJ2-7; D unclear. Material for sequencing was blood. This sequence was found in a girl under 18 with multiple sclerosis. Here the CDR3 DNA reads TGTGCCAGCAGCTTAGACGCCGCAGGCGAGCAGTACTTC. This encodes CASSLDAAGEQYF.